These 23 T cell receptor beta chains share one sample of origin, sequenced in a study of blood T cell repertoires in COVID-19. Repertoires were generated with immunoSEQ multiplex PCR, while TCRdb's copy carries only in-frame clones and drops some. This table holds under 300,000 clones, approximately 88% found once. Material for sequencing was peripheral blood. These receptors were taken from a woman in her thirties or forties who had recovered from COVID-19.

The chain's CDR3 is CASSLGGATNEKLFF. CDR3 in DNA: TGTGCCAGCAGCTTGGGGGGGGCAACTAATGAAAAACTGTTTTTT. The chain carries TRBV5-4 and TRBJ1-4; D is perhaps TRBD1 (5 bases). The CDR3 extends over 15 amino acids. Germline CDR1 is SGHNT and CDR2 is YYREEE (reference sequence). Trimming pared 0 bases from V and 0 bases from J, leaving 6 bases between.

The chain has TRBV20-1 and TRBJ2-3; no firm D call. CDR3 length equals 11 residues. The V end was cut by 4 bases, the J end by 12 bases, with 14 bases between. CDR1 is DFQATT and CDR2 is SNEGSKA in the germline V gene (reference sequence). The CDR3 spells CSAKGGVLQYF. CDR3 nucleotides: TGCAGTGCTAAAGGTGGAGTGTTACAGTATTTT.

V is TRBV11-3 and J is TRBJ2-7; 8 nucleotides line up with TRBD2. There are 15 residues in the CDR3. V shed 5 bases, J shed 5 bases, and the junction held 11 bases outside the gene matches. Germline V gives CDR1 SGHNT, CDR2 YENEEA. CDR3 nucleotides: TGTGCCAGCAGCCTCGCCGGGACTAGTCGGGACGAGCAGTACTTC. This gives the protein CASSLAGTSRDEQYF. Full variable domain (rest looked up from reference TRBV11-3 and TRBJ2-7): EAGVVQSPRYKIIEKKQPVAFWCNPISGHNTLYWYLQNLGQGPELLIRYENEEAVDDSQLPKDRFSAERLKGVDSTLKIQPAELGDSAVYLCASSLAGTSRDEQYFGPGTRLTVT.

V is TRBV5-1 and J is TRBJ2-2; a weak D match, TRBD2 (5 bases). CDR3 length: 15 amino acids. Trimming shortened V by 4 bases and J by 2 bases, and 12 bases separated the two germline ends. The germline V gene has CDR1 SGHRS and CDR2 YFSETQ. CDR3 DNA: TGCGCCAGCAGCCGAAGGGAGTCCAACACCGGGGAGCTGTTTTTT. This encodes CASSRRESNTGELFF.

This clone was detected only a few times. The J gene is TRBJ2-3, the V gene TRBV7-9, with TRBD2 matching over 7 bases. The germline V gene encodes CDR1 SEHNR and CDR2 FQNEAQ (reference sequence). The V and J ends lost 1 base and 2 bases, in that order; junction bases with no gene match: 9. CDR3 length equals 17 residues. CDR3 DNA: TGTGCCAGCAGCTTAGTGGTCCCTAGCGGATCCACAGATACGCAGTATTTT. This encodes CASSLVVPSGSTDTQYF.

The chain is built from TRBV11-2 and TRBJ2-1; TRBD2 agrees at 12 bases. Germline CDR1 and CDR2: SGHAT and FQNNGV. The CDR3 length is 17 residues. Trimming at V came to 1 base and at J to 8 bases, leaving 9 bases not matched to a gene. The CDR3 loop is CASSLARLAGVWYEQFF. The DNA of the CDR3 is TGTGCCAGCAGCTTAGCTCGACTAGCGGGAGTATGGTATGAGCAGTTCTTC.

V is TRBV29-1 and J is TRBJ1-2; D is perhaps TRBD1 (5 bases). The germline gives CDR1 SQVTM, CDR2 ANQGSEA. The CDR3 spans 12 residues. The ends were cut back, 3 bases at V and 3 bases at J, with 8 bases in the middle. This CDR3 is CSVDRDDYGYTF. CDR3 DNA: TGCAGCGTTGACAGGGATGACTATGGCTACACCTTC.

The chain recombines TRBV5-1 with TRBJ1-1; TRBD1 agrees at 7 bases. V gave up 4 bases and J gave up 2 bases; unmatched junction bases: 2. This CDR3 region has 13 residues. Germline V gene lookup returns CDR1 SGHRS and CDR2 YFSETQ. The CDR3 is CASSQGGNTEAFF. The CDR3 nucleotides read TGCGCCAGCAGCCAGGGGGGTAACACTGAAGCTTTCTTT.

This clone was picked up one time. The chain has TRBV7-6 and TRBJ2-5; D perhaps matches TRBD1 (6 bases). Per germline, CDR1 SGHVS and CDR2 FNYEAQ. The V end was cut by 3 bases, the J end by 4 bases, with 21 bases between. This CDR3 comprises 17 residues. CDR3 nucleotide sequence: TGTGCCAGCAGCTTTCACCCCGGGACACAAGGTCGAGAGACCCAGTACTTC. Protein: CASSFHPGTQGRETQYF.

In this sample, this clone turned up a few times. Other DNA sequences in the sample encode the same CDR3. The chain has TRBV12-3 or TRBV12-4 and TRBJ2-7; no reliable D call. V was clipped by 5 bases and J by 2 bases, with 4 bases between them. This CDR3 is 11 amino acids long. CDR3: CASSPAYEQYF. The CDR3 DNA sequence: TGTGCCAGCAGTCCTGCCTACGAGCAGTACTTC.

V gene TRBV29-1 combines with J gene TRBJ1-2; 7 bases agree with TRBD1. CDR1 is SQVTM, CDR2 ANQGSEA, per germline. There are 12 residues in the CDR3. Losses at the gene ends were 7 bases for V and 2 bases for J; bases not matched to a gene: 4. CDR3 nucleotides: TGCAGCGCCGGGACAGACAACTATGGCTACACCTTC. Its translation: CSAGTDNYGYTF.

A single count supports this clone. This chain connects TRBV30 to TRBJ2-1, with 12 bases that match TRBD1. Germline V lookup: CDR1 GTSNPN, CDR2 SVGIG (reference sequence). CDR3 length: 20 amino acids. Trimming at V came to 5 bases and at J to 8 bases, leaving 25 bases not matched to a gene. CDR3 nucleotide sequence: TGTGCCTGGGGGAGGGCTCCAACCGGGACAGGGGGCTTACGGTCCGATGAGCAGTTCTTC. It translates to CAWGRAPTGTGGLRSDEQFF.

The chain uses TRBV5-1 and TRBJ2-7; D uncertain. This CDR3 comprises 14 residues. The V end lost 0 bases, the J end lost 2 bases, and 9 bases lay between the germline ends. CDR1 is SGHRS and CDR2 is YFSETQ in the germline V gene. The chain's CDR3 is CASSLALTAYEQYF. The CDR3 DNA reads TGCGCCAGCAGCTTGGCCCTGACTGCCTACGAGCAGTACTTC.

This sequence joins TRBV27 and TRBJ2-3, with 9 bases lining up with TRBD2. Trimming took 0 bases from V and 4 from J; bases not matched to a gene: 8. Germline V gives CDR1 MNHEY, CDR2 SMNVEV (reference sequence). This CDR3 is built from 17 residues. The CDR3 loop reads CASSLSASGNVADTQYF. The DNA of the CDR3 is TGTGCCAGCAGTTTATCGGCTAGCGGGAATGTAGCAGATACGCAGTATTTT.

This chain joins TRBV30 and TRBJ2-7; TRBD2 aligns across 8 bases. The CDR3 extends over 15 amino acids. Trimming removed 2 bases from V and 0 bases from J; junction bases left unmatched: 6. Germline values: CDR1 GTSNPN, CDR2 SVGIG (reference sequence). The CDR3 loop is CAWSWGSGSSYEQYF. DNA of the CDR3: TGTGCCTGGAGTTGGGGGAGCGGGAGCTCCTACGAGCAGTACTTC.

CDR3 protein: CASSLYGEVAKNIQYF. CDR3 nucleotide sequence: TGCGCCAGCAGCTTGTATGGGGAGGTAGCCAAAAACATTCAGTACTTC. The V gene is TRBV5-1, the J gene TRBJ2-4; a possible D gene is TRBD2 (6 bases). Germline values: CDR1 SGHRS, CDR2 YFSETQ. Between the trimmed V and J ends, which lost 1 base and 0 bases, there was a span of 11 bases. The length of the CDR3 is 16 residues. The variable domain in full, completed from reference TRBV5-1 and TRBJ2-4, reads KAGVTQTPRYLIKTRGQQVTLSCSPISGHRSVSWYQQTPGQGLQFLFEYFSETQRNKGNFPGRFSGRQFSNSRSEMNVSTLELGDSALYLCASSLYGEVAKNIQYFGAGTRLSVL.

The CDR3, as DNA: TGTGCCAGCAGCCGTGCTCTGTTAGCGCCTTTAGCCAAAAACATTCAGTACTTC. Translated, it gives CASSRALLAPLAKNIQYF. The V gene is TRBV11-2, the J gene TRBJ2-4, with D maybe TRBD2 (5 bases). The CDR3 is made up of 18 amino acids. The V end was cut by 5 bases, the J end by 0 bases, with 20 bases between. The germline V gene encodes CDR1 SGHAT and CDR2 FQNNGV.

V and J are TRBV5-4 and TRBJ1-1, with TRBD1 matching over 9 bases. Looked up from germline, CDR1 is SGHNT and CDR2 is YYREEE (reference sequence). The CDR3 contains 14 residues. V lost 4 bases and J lost 4; bases outside the gene matches: 5. The CDR3 loop reads CASSRDRVGTEAFF. CDR3 nucleotide sequence: TGTGCCAGCAGCCGGGACAGGGTGGGCACTGAAGCTTTCTTT.

J is TRBJ2-2 and V is TRBV27; D might be TRBD1 (6 bases). The CDR3 has 13 residues. The germline CDR1 and CDR2 sequences are MNHEY and SMNVEV (reference sequence). Trimming removed 0 bases at V and 7 bases at J, with 6 bases between. The CDR3 DNA sequence: TGTGCCAGCAGTTTATCAGGGGGCGGGGAGCTGTTTTTT. Translating gives CASSLSGGGELFF.

The gene calls are TRBV5-1 and TRBJ2-3, with TRBD2 matching over 8 bases. Germline trimming cut 0 bases from V and 4 bases from J; bases unmatched to any gene: 13. The CDR3 runs to 18 residues. The germline V gene has CDR1 SGHRS and CDR2 YFSETQ. The chain's CDR3 is CASSLEAFGSGGADTQYF. In DNA form, the CDR3 reads TGCGCCAGCAGCTTGGAGGCTTTTGGGTCGGGAGGGGCAGATACGCAGTATTTT.

CDR3 sequence (DNA): TGTGCCAGCAGCCAAGATCGGTTCAGGGATTTGTACAATGAGCAGTTCTTC. Translated, it gives CASSQDRFRDLYNEQFF. V usage is TRBV3-1 (or the pseudogene TRBV3-2) and J usage is TRBJ2-1; weak D call: TRBD1 (5 bases). Germline assignment: CDR1 LGHDT and CDR2 YNNKEL (reference sequence). CDR3 length: 17 residues. Trimming stripped 0 bases from V and 4 bases from J, with 16 bases between.

This clone occurred once. The V call is TRBV27, the J call TRBJ1-5; D is unclear. Trimming left V 5 bases short and J 1 base short, with 18 bases between. CDR3 length: 17 amino acids. CDR1 and CDR2 from the germline V gene are MNHEY and SMNVEV (reference sequence). CDR3 residues: CASSPRGWAGSNQPQHF. In DNA, the CDR3 is TGTGCCAGCAGTCCACGCGGCTGGGCGGGGAGCAATCAGCCCCAGCATTTT.

As DNA, the CDR3 is TGTGCCAGCTCACCTTTCGATGAGCAGTTCTTC. Amino acid sequence: CASSPFDEQFF. The chain employs TRBV18 and TRBJ2-1; no definite D call. This CDR3 contains 11 residues. Trimming took off 3 bases at V and 8 bases at J, with 5 bases between the two ends. CDR1 and CDR2 (germline): KGHSH, LQKENI.